The 32 T cell receptor beta chains below come from one sample, sequenced in a study of blood T cell repertoires in COVID-19. Sequencing used immunoSEQ multiplex PCR; TCRdb keeps in-frame clones, though not all of them. Of roughly 49,000 clones in the sample, 80% to 90% were seen once. Sequences were obtained from peripheral blood. Receptors originate from a man between 60 and 70 years old with active COVID-19.

The chain is built from TRBV7-2 and TRBJ2-2; D perhaps matches TRBD2 (6 bases). V gave up 6 bases and J gave up 4 bases, with 15 bases separating them. The CDR3 has 15 residues. Germline-derived CDR1 and CDR2 are SGHTA and FQGNSA. The CDR3 spells CASRYRREFTGELFF. The CDR3 DNA reads as TGTGCCAGCAGATATCGGCGGGAATTCACCGGGGAGCTGTTTTTT.

This clone was seen just once. The V gene is TRBV7-2, the J gene TRBJ2-5; D perhaps matches TRBD1 (6 bases). The V end lost 6 bases, the J end lost 1 base, and 15 bases lay between the germline ends. Germline assignment: CDR1 SGHTA and CDR2 FQGNSA. There are 15 residues in the CDR3. CDR3 loop: CASSGSNRAQETQYF. The CDR3 region has the DNA TGTGCCAGCAGTGGGTCGAACAGGGCCCAAGAGACCCAGTACTTC.

The rearrangement links TRBV24-1 to TRBJ1-1, with D possibly being TRBD1 (5 bases). The germline V gene has CDR1 KGHDR and CDR2 SFDVKD. This CDR3 spans 13 amino acids. The germline V and J ends were trimmed by 1 base and 8 bases, with 10 bases remaining between them. The CDR3, as DNA: TGTGCCACCAGTGATTTTGTGGGGGGGGAAGCTTTCTTT. This sequence encodes CATSDFVGGEAFF.

The sample holds a few counts of this clone. The chain uses TRBV10-3 and TRBJ2-7, with 10 nucleotides matching TRBD2. The germline V gene encodes CDR1 ENHRY and CDR2 SYGVKD. The trim removed 0 bases at V and 5 bases at J, leaving 10 bases unmatched. The CDR3 has 17 amino acids. CDR3 in DNA: TGTGCCATCAGTGAGTCGTGGGCTAGCGGGAGAAGGGACGAGCAGTACTTC. This codes for CAISESWASGRRDEQYF.

The gene calls are TRBV6-6 and TRBJ1-6, with 8 positions matching TRBD1. This CDR3 has 16 amino acids. Trimming cost V 0 bases and J 9 bases; bases outside gene matches: 7. The germline CDR1 and CDR2 sequences are MNHNY and SVGAGI (reference sequence). The CDR3 spells CASSYSYRGVGSPLHF. Written as DNA, the CDR3 is TGTGCCAGCAGTTACTCGTACAGGGGGGTTGGTTCACCCCTCCACTTT.

The rearrangement joins TRBV6-1 to TRBJ1-2, with D unclear. The germline CDR1 and CDR2 sequences are MNHNS and SASEGT. The CDR3 covers 15 residues. V lost 0 bases to trimming and J lost 4 bases, with 12 bases between them. CDR3 sequence (DNA): TGTGCCAGCAGTGAAGCGACCGGGAGAGGCTATGGCTACACCTTC. Translating gives CASSEATGRGYGYTF.

The chain links TRBV7-3 to TRBJ2-3; 7 bases are a match to TRBD2. J lost 6 bases, V lost 3 bases, and 9 bases had no gene match. CDR1 and CDR2 (germline): SGHTA, FQGTGA. The CDR3 is 15 amino acids. The CDR3 sequence is CASSLGAGAFDTQYF. The CDR3 DNA is TGTGCCAGCAGCTTGGGCGCGGGAGCGTTTGATACGCAGTATTTT.

The chain couples TRBV6-1 to TRBJ2-3; TRBD1 agrees at 12 bases. Germline trimming cut 1 base from V and 8 bases from J; bases unmatched to any gene: 7. Germline assignment: CDR1 MNHNS and CDR2 SASEGT. CDR3 size: 16 residues. CDR3 bases: TGTGCCAGCAGTGAAGTCTGGGGACAGGGGGCCGGTACGCAGTATTTT. Translation: CASSEVWGQGAGTQYF.

A single count supports this clone. The chain uses TRBV6-2 or TRBV6-3 and TRBJ2-4; 11 bases align to TRBD2. J lost 7 bases, V lost 5 bases, and 10 bases had no gene match. This CDR3 spans 16 amino acids. CDR1 is MNHEY and CDR2 is SVGEGT in the germline V gene. The CDR3 sequence is CASSTPPRTSGNIQYF. In nucleotides, the CDR3 is TGTGCCAGCAGTACCCCCCCTAGGACTAGCGGGAACATTCAGTACTTC.

The chain joins TRBV24-1 to TRBJ1-1; D may be TRBD1 (5 bases). This CDR3 spans 11 amino acids. V was clipped by 4 bases and J by 11 bases, with 10 bases between them. Germline values: CDR1 KGHDR, CDR2 SFDVKD. CDR3 protein: CATSEGKGAFF. CDR3 coding DNA: TGTGCCACCAGTGAGGGGAAGGGGGCTTTCTTT.

The V gene is TRBV6-1, the J gene TRBJ2-3; D perhaps matches TRBD2 (5 bases). The CDR3 has 15 amino acids. From germline, CDR1 is MNHNS and CDR2 SASEGT. The V end was cut by 3 bases, the J end by 1 base, with 11 bases between. The CDR3 is CASSEREIGTDTQYF. CDR3 nucleotide sequence: TGTGCCAGCAGTGAGAGGGAGATAGGCACAGATACGCAGTATTTT.

This sequence joins TRBV9 and TRBJ2-1, with D tentatively TRBD2 (5 bases). The V end was cut by 3 bases, the J end by 4 bases, with 11 bases between. Germline lookup yields CDR1 SGDLS and CDR2 YYNGEE. This CDR3 is built from 14 residues. CDR3 region: CASSAHRGYNEQFF. CDR3 in DNA: TGTGCCAGCAGCGCTCACCGGGGATACAATGAGCAGTTCTTC.

The V and J genes are TRBV5-1 and TRBJ1-2, with TRBD1 matching over 11 bases. V was pared by 0 bases and J by 6 bases, with 13 bases of the junction left unmatched. In germline, CDR1 is SGHRS, CDR2 YFSETQ. The CDR3 consists of 18 residues. CDR3 loop: CASSLGPTDRGQADGYTF. The CDR3 region has the DNA TGCGCCAGCAGCTTGGGACCGACGGACAGGGGGCAAGCGGATGGCTACACCTTC.

The chain has TRBV2 and TRBJ1-1; D may be TRBD1 (5 bases). From germline, CDR1 is SNHLY and CDR2 FYNNEI. The V end was cut by 10 bases, the J end by 1 base, with 10 bases between. The CDR3 is 12 residues long. The CDR3 here is CATGGTNTEAFF. The DNA for the CDR3 is TGTGCCACTGGGGGGACGAACACTGAAGCTTTCTTT.

The V and J genes are TRBV28 and TRBJ1-5; D gene unclear. Trimming pared 5 bases from V and 7 bases from J, leaving 9 bases between. Germline CDR1 is MDHEN and CDR2 is SYDVKM. CDR3 size: 12 residues. CDR3 region: CASSLRQQPQHF. The CDR3 coding sequence is TGTGCCAGCAGTCTAAGACAACAGCCCCAGCATTTT.

This clone has a single count. The chain links TRBV10-2 to TRBJ2-7; 12 positions match TRBD2. Germline V CDR1 and CDR2: WSHSY, SAAADI. The CDR3 totals 18 residues. With V trimmed by 0 bases and J by 0 bases, 6 bases remained unmatched. CDR3 nucleotides: TGCGCCAGCAGTGAGTCCAGAACTAGCGGGAGGCTCTCCTACGAGCAGTACTTC. It is translated as CASSESRTSGRLSYEQYF.

The chain has TRBV7-9 and TRBJ2-4; 7 nucleotides line up with TRBD2. The V and J ends lost 5 bases and 8 bases, in that order; junction bases with no gene match: 9. CDR3 size: 14 residues. The germline gives CDR1 SEHNR, CDR2 FQNEAQ (reference sequence). CDR3 bases: TGTGCCAGCAGCATTCTAGCGGTGGAGGACATTCAGTACTTC. Its protein is CASSILAVEDIQYF.

The V and J genes are TRBV28 and TRBJ2-7, with D possibly matching TRBD2 (6 bases). The V and J ends lost 3 bases and 2 bases respectively, with 14 bases between them. CDR3 length: 15 amino acids. The germline gives CDR1 MDHEN, CDR2 SYDVKM. This CDR3 reads CASSFSSGGTYEQYF. In DNA, the CDR3 is TGTGCCAGCAGTTTCAGCTCTGGCGGGACCTACGAGCAGTACTTC.

J is TRBJ2-1 and V is TRBV4-1; TRBD2 aligns across 10 bases. Germline V gene lookup returns CDR1 MGHRA and CDR2 YSYEKL. V dropped 6 bases and J dropped 8; count of bases not matched to a gene: 7. The CDR3 is 14 amino acids. CDR3 coding DNA: TGCGCCAGCAGACCCGGGACTAGCGTCGATGAGCAGTTCTTC. Its protein is CASRPGTSVDEQFF.

The chain is built from TRBV28 and TRBJ2-5; D gene ambiguous. V was clipped by 5 bases and J by 4 bases, with 5 bases between them. The CDR3 loop spans 11 amino acids. CDR1 MDHEN and CDR2 SYDVKM come from the germline V gene. CDR3 loop: CASSSPETQYF. CDR3 DNA sequence: TGTGCCAGCAGTAGCCCAGAGACCCAGTACTTC.

The chain links TRBV7-9 to TRBJ2-1, with 8 bases fitting TRBD2. The germline V gene has CDR1 SEHNR and CDR2 FQNEAQ (reference sequence). Losses at the gene ends were 5 bases for V and 4 bases for J; bases not matched to a gene: 16. The CDR3 consists of 18 residues. CDR3: CASSPTGLDGRAYNEQFF. CDR3 DNA: TGTGCCAGCAGCCCTACTGGTTTGGACGGGAGGGCTTACAATGAGCAGTTCTTC.

The chain has TRBV19 and TRBJ2-7; 8 bases match TRBD1. Per the germline V gene, CDR1 is LNHDA and CDR2 is SQIVND (reference sequence). V shed 5 bases, J shed 4 bases, and the junction held 19 bases outside the gene matches. The CDR3 is made up of 18 amino acids. Written as DNA, the CDR3 is TGTGCCAGTAGTCTTGGACAGGGAGCTAGGATGATACCATACGAGCAGTACTTC. Encoded protein: CASSLGQGARMIPYEQYF.

This chain links TRBV5-6 with TRBJ2-5, with 7 bases that match TRBD2. Looked up from germline, CDR1 is SGHDT and CDR2 is YYEEEE. The J segment lost 5 bases and the V segment lost 2 bases, leaving 3 bases of the junction unmatched. There are 13 residues in the CDR3. CDR3 nucleotide sequence: TGTGCCAGCAGCTTTGGGGGAGGGGAGACCCAGTACTTC. Translating gives CASSFGGGETQYF.

In its sample, this clone was seen a few times. The chain has TRBV6-6 and TRBJ1-1; D is uncertain. Trimming removed 1 base at V and 7 bases at J, with 10 bases between. The CDR3 consists of 13 residues. Germline values: CDR1 MNHNY, CDR2 SVGAGI (reference sequence). DNA of the CDR3: TGTGCCAGCAGTTACTGGAGGTCTGGTGAAGCTTTCTTT. Translating it yields CASSYWRSGEAFF.

J is TRBJ2-1 and V is TRBV20-1; 9 bases fit TRBD2. There are 15 residues in the CDR3. Germline trimming cut 3 bases from V and 5 bases from J; bases unmatched to any gene: 8. Germline CDR1 and CDR2: DFQATT and SNEGSKA (reference sequence). The CDR3 DNA sequence: TGCAGTGCTAGTAAGGCGGGAGGGGGGAACAATGAGCAGTTCTTC. It specifies CSASKAGGGNNEQFF.

The chain has TRBV3-1 (or the pseudogene TRBV3-2) and TRBJ2-5; TRBD1 aligns across 7 bases. Germline V gene sequence: CDR1 LGHDT, CDR2 YNNKEL (reference sequence). Trimming took 1 base from V and 0 from J; bases not matched to a gene: 8. CDR3 length: 17 residues. DNA of the CDR3: TGTGCCAGCAGCCAAGTGTCGGACAGGCGGTACCAAGAGACCCAGTACTTC. Its translation is CASSQVSDRRYQETQYF.

CDR3 bases: TGTGCCAGCAGCTTGGGTCTGCAAGAGACCCAGTACTTC. This codes for CASSLGLQETQYF. The chain carries TRBV5-6 and TRBJ2-5; the D is unclear. The CDR3 loop spans 13 amino acids. Trimming removed 0 bases from V and 2 bases from J, with 5 bases in between. The germline gives CDR1 SGHDT, CDR2 YYEEEE.

The chain has TRBV3-1 (or the pseudogene TRBV3-2) and TRBJ2-2; 7 bases line up with TRBD1. Germline V lookup: CDR1 LGHDT, CDR2 YNNKEL (reference sequence). This CDR3 is 14 amino acids long. V lost 1 base to trimming and J lost 6 bases; unmatched junction nucleotides: 2. CDR3 protein: CASSQGQGSGELFF. CDR3 sequence (DNA): TGTGCCAGCAGCCAAGGACAGGGATCCGGGGAGCTGTTTTTT.

The chain links TRBV2 to TRBJ2-5, with 8 bases aligning to TRBD1. Germline V gene sequence: CDR1 SNHLY, CDR2 FYNNEI. V dropped 4 bases and J dropped 5; count of bases not matched to a gene: 6. This CDR3 comprises 14 residues. CDR3 in amino acids: CASSGLTGVETQYF. The CDR3, as DNA: TGTGCCAGCAGTGGGCTGACAGGGGTGGAGACCCAGTACTTC.

The chain joins TRBV28 to TRBJ1-6, with D possibly being TRBD1 (6 bases). In germline, CDR1 is MDHEN, CDR2 SYDVKM. V lost 2 bases and J lost 3, with 8 bases in between. CDR3 length: 15 residues. The CDR3 region has the DNA TGTGCCAGCAGTTTAGCCAGGGGCTATAATTCACCCCTCCACTTT. Amino acids: CASSLARGYNSPLHF.

This clone has a handful of counts. The chain employs TRBV29-1 and TRBJ1-3, with a possible D match to TRBD1 (5 bases). V was pared by 4 bases and J by 0 bases, with 16 bases between. CDR1 and CDR2 (germline): SQVTM, ANQGSEA. The length of the CDR3 is 16 residues. The CDR3 bases are TGCAGCGTTGTTGGGGGGGGGAGCAGCTCTGGAAACACCATATATTTT. This gives the protein CSVVGGGSSSGNTIYF.

The chain combines TRBV19 with TRBJ2-7; TRBD2 agrees at 11 bases. This CDR3 region has 15 residues. Germline values: CDR1 LNHDA, CDR2 SQIVND (reference sequence). J gave up 4 bases and V 1 base, and 3 bases lay outside the gene matches. The CDR3 protein is CASSIALAGGYEQYF. CDR3 in DNA: TGTGCCAGTAGTATAGCGCTAGCGGGAGGTTACGAGCAGTACTTC.